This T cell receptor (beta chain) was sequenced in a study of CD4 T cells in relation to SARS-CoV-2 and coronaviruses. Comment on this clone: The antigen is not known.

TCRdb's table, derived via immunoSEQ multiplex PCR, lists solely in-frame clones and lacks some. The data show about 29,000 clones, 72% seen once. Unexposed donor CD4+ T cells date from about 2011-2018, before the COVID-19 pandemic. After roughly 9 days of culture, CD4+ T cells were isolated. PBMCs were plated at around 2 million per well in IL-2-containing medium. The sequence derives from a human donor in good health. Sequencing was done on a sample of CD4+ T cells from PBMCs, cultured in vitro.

The CDR3 sequence: CASSRDLAYNEQFF. The CDR3 coding sequence is TGTGCCAGCAGCCGCGATTTAGCCTACAATGAGCAGTTCTTC. The chain recombines TRBV6-5 with TRBJ2-1, with D unclear. Trimming left V 6 bases short and J 2 bases short, with 11 bases between. This CDR3 has 14 amino acids. Germline CDR1 and CDR2: MNHEY and SVGAGI.